This T cell receptor beta chain was sequenced in a study of T cell repertoires in cytomegalovirus infection. Across the study: Recently identified HLA-C-restricted CMV epitopes were used, and well-studied HLA-B-restricted CMV epitopes were used as well. Study-level results: The cumulative frequency of public TCR beta families identified carriers of CMV plus the relevant HLA.

TCRdb re-called the reads through MiXCR, storing one row per CDR3 protein. Among approximately 990,000 distinct CDR3 sequences listed, less than 35% were seen once. The germline gives CDR1 SGHVS, CDR2 FNYEAQ. The length of the CDR3 is 17 residues. On this clonotype: Its matching antigen is unknown. This could be a read error, since a much larger clone is one nucleotide away.

The gene calls are TRBV7-6 and TRBJ2-5, with TRBD2 identical over 9 bases. The TCR comes from a human donor in good health (CMV status not recorded). Some clones in this sample may be carry-over from other donors' samples. The material sequenced was cultured CD8+ T cells from PBMCs, taken from culture after CMV antigen stimulation. The CDR3 loop is CVSSLISRGGIQETQYF. The CDR3, as DNA: TGTGTCAGCAGCCTAATATCGCGGGGGGGTATCCAAGAGACCCAGTACTTC.